Following are 32 T cell receptor beta chains from one sample sequenced in a study of blood T cell repertoires in COVID-19. TCRdb's copy holds only in-frame clones and misses some; the assay was immunoSEQ multiplex PCR. Among around 90,000 clones listed, roughly four fifths were seen once. The sequencing sample was made of peripheral blood. Every receptor here comes from a human donor in a cohort sampled during active COVID-19.

The gene calls are TRBV5-6 and TRBJ1-2, with D perhaps TRBD1 (6 bases). Trimming shortened V by 4 bases and J by 6 bases, and 22 bases separated the two germline ends. The CDR3 is made up of 16 amino acids. CDR1 and CDR2 from the germline V gene are SGHDT and YYEEEE. In nucleotides, the CDR3 is TGTGCCAGCAGCACGCTCCTGAAAGGCAGGGGACATGGCTACACCTTC. Translated, it gives CASSTLLKGRGHGYTF.

V and J are TRBV5-1 and TRBJ2-5, with D unresolved. The CDR3 has 12 residues. Germline V CDR1 and CDR2: SGHRS, YFSETQ. Between the trimmed V and J ends, which lost 3 bases and 1 base, there was a span of 4 bases. CDR3 region: CASSWPQETQYF. DNA for the CDR3: TGCGCCAGCAGCTGGCCCCAAGAGACCCAGTACTTC.

This rearrangement joins TRBV7-2 to TRBJ2-1; D gene unclear. Trimming pared 4 bases from V and 4 bases from J, leaving 8 bases between. The germline V gene encodes CDR1 SGHTA and CDR2 FQGNSA. The CDR3 runs 13 residues. CDR3 nucleotides: TGTGCCAGCAGCTCACAGAAATACAATGAGCAGTTCTTC. It translates to CASSSQKYNEQFF.

This rearrangement joins TRBV5-1 to TRBJ2-1; 9 nucleotides align to TRBD2. Germline CDR1 SGHRS, CDR2 YFSETQ. V lost 1 base, J lost 6 bases, and 5 bases stayed unmatched. The CDR3 length is 15 residues. CDR3 sequence: CASSLQGLAFNEQFF. DNA of the CDR3: TGCGCCAGCAGCTTGCAGGGACTAGCATTCAATGAGCAGTTCTTC.

This clone was found a few times. J is TRBJ2-7 and V is TRBV28; D ambiguous. Germline V gene data show CDR1 as MDHEN and CDR2 as SYDVKM. This CDR3 is 11 amino acids long. Trimming took off 3 bases at V and 12 bases at J, with 12 bases between the two ends. This chain's CDR3 is CASSLMGLSYF. CDR3 in DNA: TGTGCCAGCAGTTTGATGGGCCTATCGTACTTC.

The chain has TRBV13 and TRBJ2-7; TRBD1 matches 7 bases. This CDR3 has 14 amino acids. Germline CDR1 PRHDT, CDR2 FYEKMQ (reference sequence). The trim removed 4 bases at V and 2 bases at J, leaving 5 bases unmatched. This CDR3 is CASSSRQGTYEQYF. In nucleotides, the CDR3 is TGTGCCAGCAGCTCCCGACAGGGTACCTACGAGCAGTACTTC. The full variable domain, completed using reference TRBV13 and TRBJ2-7, is AAGVIQSPRHLIKEKRETATLKCYPIPRHDTVYWYQQGPGQDPQFLISFYEKMQSDKGSIPDRFSAQQFSDYHSELNMSSLELGDSALYFCASSSRQGTYEQYFGPGTRLTVT.

V usage is TRBV3-1 (or the pseudogene TRBV3-2) and J usage is TRBJ2-3, with no clear D. V lost 4 bases to trimming and J lost 5 bases, with 7 bases between them. The CDR3 length is 12 residues. The germline CDR1 and CDR2 sequences are LGHDT and YNNKEL (reference sequence). CDR3 bases: TGTGCCAGCAGCCGCGTAGAAGATACGCAGTATTTT. It yields the protein CASSRVEDTQYF.

The chain combines TRBV5-8 with TRBJ2-1, with 9 bases that match TRBD1. Trimming took 1 base from V and 8 from J; bases not matched to a gene: 10. This CDR3 spans 16 amino acids. Per the germline V gene, CDR1 is SGHTS and CDR2 is YDEGEE. CDR3 sequence (DNA): TGTGCCAGCAGCTTGAAGGGACAGGGTCGGGTTCATGAGCAGTTCTTC. This sequence encodes CASSLKGQGRVHEQFF.

The chain links TRBV5-1 to TRBJ1-6, with D possibly matching TRBD1 (6 bases). The V end was cut by 1 base, the J end by 7 bases, with 9 bases between. CDR1 and CDR2 from the germline V gene are SGHRS and YFSETQ. This CDR3 is built from 14 residues. The CDR3 reads CASSLWDTNSPLHF. CDR3 coding DNA: TGCGCCAGCAGCTTGTGGGACACAAATTCACCCCTCCACTTT. Using reference TRBV5-1 and TRBJ1-6 for the parts outside the CDR3, the full variable domain is KAGVTQTPRYLIKTRGQQVTLSCSPISGHRSVSWYQQTPGQGLQFLFEYFSETQRNKGNFPGRFSGRQFSNSRSEMNVSTLELGDSALYLCASSLWDTNSPLHFGNGTRLTVT.

This clone was seen a few times. V usage is TRBV7-9 and J usage is TRBJ1-1; the D gene is possibly TRBD1 (5 bases). Germline values: CDR1 SEHNR, CDR2 FQNEAQ (reference sequence). Trimming cost V 5 bases and J 2 bases, with 18 bases left between them. This CDR3 has 16 residues. Written as DNA, the CDR3 is TGTGCCAGCAGCCCACTTTTCTTGACAGTAAACACTGAAGCTTTCTTT. Translated: CASSPLFLTVNTEAFF.

The rearrangement uses TRBV18 and TRBJ2-7, with 9 bases identical to TRBD2. With 2 bases clipped from V and 0 bases from J, the junction kept 8 bases outside the gene matches. The germline CDR1 and CDR2 sequences are KGHSH and LQKENI. CDR3 length equals 17 residues. This CDR3 reads CASSPTSGGLSSYEQYF. The CDR3 DNA sequence: TGTGCCAGCTCACCAACGAGCGGGGGGCTAAGCTCCTACGAGCAGTACTTC.

A few counts support this clone. CDR3 in amino acids: CASSYLKRDSGEQYF. As DNA, the CDR3 is TGTGCCAGCAGTTACTTAAAACGGGACTCAGGCGAGCAGTACTTC. The rearrangement links TRBV6-6 to TRBJ2-7, with D tentatively TRBD2 (6 bases). This CDR3 contains 15 residues. Trimming removed 1 base from V and 6 bases from J, with 16 bases in between. Germline V gene lookup returns CDR1 MNHNY and CDR2 SVGAGI (reference sequence).

The J gene is TRBJ2-7, the V gene TRBV29-1; a weak D match, TRBD1 (8 bases). The length of the CDR3 is 12 residues. Germline assignment: CDR1 SQVTM and CDR2 ANQGSEA. Trimming left V 3 bases short and J 5 bases short, with 11 bases between. Written as DNA, the CDR3 is TGCAGCGTTGACACAGGGGGGGACGAGCAGTACTTC. The encoded protein is CSVDTGGDEQYF.

The rearrangement uses TRBV6-5 and TRBJ2-7, with 9 bases aligning to TRBD1. J lost 1 base, V lost 7 bases, and 5 bases had no gene match. The CDR3 spans 14 residues. Per the germline V gene, CDR1 is MNHEY and CDR2 is SVGAGI. CDR3 in DNA: TGTGCCAGCAACCAAGACAGGGGGTCCTACGAGCAGTACTTC. Translation: CASNQDRGSYEQYF.

This clone was counted once. This chain links TRBV7-2 with TRBJ1-4, with a weak D call TRBD1 (6 bases). CDR3 length equals 16 residues. CDR1 and CDR2 from the germline V gene are SGHTA and FQGNSA. V shed 4 bases and J shed 5 bases, with 17 bases lying between them. The DNA for the CDR3 is TGTGCCAGCAGCTCACAAACCGGACAGATAAATGAAAAACTGTTTTTT. Encoded protein: CASSSQTGQINEKLFF.

This clone has only one observation. V is TRBV6-5 and J is TRBJ2-7; the D gene is possibly TRBD2 (5 bases). Germline CDR1 is MNHEY and CDR2 is SVGAGI. V was pared by 7 bases and J by 2 bases, with 18 bases between. The CDR3 contains 15 residues. The CDR3 DNA sequence: TGTGCCAGCACTCAGGCCGGGGTCGGGCCCTACGAGCAGTACTTC. Its translation is CASTQAGVGPYEQYF.

The genes are TRBV5-1 and TRBJ1-6, with a weak D call TRBD1 (6 bases). This CDR3 spans 16 amino acids. V lost 5 bases to trimming and J lost 9 bases, with 21 bases between them. From germline, CDR1 is SGHRS and CDR2 YFSETQ. CDR3 in amino acids: CASRQKFDRLGSPLHF. The CDR3 coding sequence is TGCGCCAGCAGGCAGAAATTCGACAGGCTCGGTTCACCCCTCCACTTT.

The genes are TRBV7-3 and TRBJ1-6; 10 nucleotides agree with TRBD1. The CDR3 runs to 18 residues. Trimming cost V 2 bases and J 9 bases; bases outside gene matches: 13. CDR1 is SGHTA and CDR2 is FQGTGA in the germline V gene. This CDR3 is CASSLLSPGTGDSSPLHF. In DNA form, the CDR3 reads TGTGCCAGCAGCTTATTAAGCCCCGGGACAGGGGATAGTTCACCCCTCCACTTT.

The chain couples TRBV3-1 (or the pseudogene TRBV3-2) to TRBJ1-3, with D possibly TRBD1 on 6 matching bases. Looked up from germline, CDR1 is LGHDT and CDR2 is YNNKEL (reference sequence). Deletions cut 2 bases from V and 2 bases from J, with 10 bases between. The CDR3 has 15 amino acids. In nucleotides, the CDR3 is TGTGCCAGCAGCCAAATGTCAGGGGCTGGAAACACCATATATTTT. Translated, it gives CASSQMSGAGNTIYF.

The rearrangement links TRBV7-9 to TRBJ2-7; 8 nucleotides align to TRBD1. V shed 5 bases, J shed 3 bases, and the junction held 6 bases outside the gene matches. Germline values: CDR1 SEHNR, CDR2 FQNEAQ (reference sequence). This CDR3 is built from 14 residues. This CDR3 reads CASSADRVGYEQYF. The DNA for the CDR3 is TGTGCCAGCAGCGCGGACAGGGTAGGCTACGAGCAGTACTTC.

The chain couples TRBV11-2 to TRBJ2-1; 11 bases map to TRBD1. CDR1 is SGHAT and CDR2 is FQNNGV in the germline V gene. Trimming at V came to 3 bases and at J to 4 bases, leaving 2 bases not matched to a gene. The length of the CDR3 is 15 residues. The CDR3 DNA reads as TGTGCCAGCAGCTTTGGGACAGGGGGGTACAATGAGCAGTTCTTC. Its protein product is CASSFGTGGYNEQFF. The full variable domain, completed using reference TRBV11-2 and TRBJ2-1, is EAGVAQSPRYKIIEKRQSVAFWCNPISGHATLYWYQQILGQGPKLLIQFQNNGVVDDSQLPKDRFSAERLKGVDSTLKIQPAKLEDSAVYLCASSFGTGGYNEQFFGPGTRLTVL.

The V and J genes are TRBV12-3 or TRBV12-4 and TRBJ2-7; 7 bases fit TRBD1. The CDR3 consists of 13 residues. Trimming took 6 bases from V and 4 from J; bases not matched to a gene: 6. The DNA of the CDR3 is TGTGCCAGCAGCCTGGGGGACAGTTACGAGCAGTACTTC. It encodes CASSLGDSYEQYF.

The chain combines TRBV11-2 with TRBJ2-1, with a weak D call TRBD1 (6 bases). The ends were cut back, 5 bases at V and 10 bases at J, with 18 bases in the middle. CDR3 length: 14 amino acids. Germline values: CDR1 SGHAT, CDR2 FQNNGV. The DNA of the CDR3 is TGTGCCAGCAGCGTCTCCTCCCCCGGGACAGAGCAGTTCTTC. Translating gives CASSVSSPGTEQFF.

The V gene is TRBV7-2, the J gene TRBJ2-5, with 9 bases matching TRBD2. CDR1 is SGHTA and CDR2 is FQGNSA in the germline V gene. V trimming: 1 base; J trimming: 4 bases; junction bases outside the gene matches: 7. The CDR3 is 16 residues long. The CDR3 DNA is TGTGCCAGCAGCTTAGGGCCCGTAGCGGGGGTAGAGACCCAGTACTTC. Residues: CASSLGPVAGVETQYF.

The rearrangement uses TRBV27 and TRBJ2-1; the match to TRBD1 covers 7 bases. There are 13 residues in the CDR3. Germline V gene data show CDR1 as MNHEY and CDR2 as SMNVEV (reference sequence). V was pared by 7 bases and J by 2 bases, with 2 bases of the junction left unmatched. The CDR3 bases are TGTGCCAGCACCCAGGGGGCCTACAATGAGCAGTTCTTC. It codes for CASTQGAYNEQFF.

This sequence joins TRBV5-1 and TRBJ1-6; 7 bases align to TRBD1. After removal of 4 bases from V and 4 bases from J, the junction contained 8 bases not matched to a gene. The CDR3 has 16 residues. Germline values: CDR1 SGHRS, CDR2 YFSETQ. In nucleotides, the CDR3 is TGCGCCAGCAGCCAAACTACAGGGGAATATAATTCACCCCTCCACTTT. Amino acid sequence: CASSQTTGEYNSPLHF.

This clone was seen once. The CDR3 loop reads CASSFFGAGGQDEQFF. The CDR3 DNA reads TGCGCCAGCAGCTTCTTCGGGGCGGGGGGTCAAGATGAGCAGTTCTTC. This chain uses TRBV5-1 with TRBJ2-1; 8 bases map to TRBD2. Germline V gene data show CDR1 as SGHRS and CDR2 as YFSETQ. The trim removed 2 bases at V and 8 bases at J, leaving 12 bases unmatched. This CDR3 has 16 residues.

This clone appeared a few times. The genes are TRBV5-1 and TRBJ1-1; maybe TRBD1 (5 bases). The length of the CDR3 is 15 residues. V lost 4 bases and J lost 4, with 17 bases in between. Germline V gives CDR1 SGHRS, CDR2 YFSETQ. CDR3 coding DNA: TGCGCCAGCAGCCAACAAATGGGACTTAGCACTGAAGCTTTCTTT. This sequence encodes CASSQQMGLSTEAFF.

This sequence joins TRBV5-6 and TRBJ1-2; 10 nucleotides line up with TRBD1. Germline loops: CDR1 SGHDT, CDR2 YYEEEE. Losses at the gene ends were 0 bases for V and 4 bases for J; bases not matched to a gene: 9. The CDR3 contains 17 residues. The CDR3 region has the DNA TGTGCCAGCAGCTTGGCTCGGGACAGGGGACGCCTCTATGGCTACACCTTC. Its translation: CASSLARDRGRLYGYTF.

CDR3 bases: TGTGCCAGCAGGAGGAATGGGGCAGGAGACACTGAAGCTTTCTTT. Translated, it gives CASRRNGAGDTEAFF. The V gene is TRBV27, the J gene TRBJ1-1; TRBD1 is a possible D gene (5 bases). Germline assignment: CDR1 MNHEY and CDR2 SMNVEV (reference sequence). The CDR3 totals 15 residues. Trimming removed 6 bases at V and 3 bases at J, with 17 bases between.

The chain carries TRBV14 and TRBJ1-2; D uncertain. This CDR3 has 11 residues. Deletions cut 8 bases from V and 3 bases from J, with 7 bases between. In germline, CDR1 is SGHDN, CDR2 FVKESK. The CDR3, as DNA: TGTGCCAGCGGTACAGACTATGGCTACACCTTC. Translation: CASGTDYGYTF.

This chain links TRBV19 with TRBJ2-1; D is uncertain. V lost 1 base and J 3 bases, leaving 7 bases between the germline ends. Germline CDR1 LNHDA, CDR2 SQIVND (reference sequence). The length of the CDR3 is 14 residues. CDR3 residues: CASSIGASYNEQFF. The CDR3 nucleotides are TGTGCCAGTAGTATAGGGGCCAGCTACAATGAGCAGTTCTTC. The full variable domain, with the rest looked up from reference TRBV19 and TRBJ2-1, is DGGITQSPKYLFRKEGQNVTLSCEQNLNHDAMYWYRQDPGQGLRLIYYSQIVNDFQKGDIAEGYSVSREKKESFPLTVTSAQKNPTAFYLCASSIGASYNEQFFGPGTRLTVL.